This passage covers 26 T cell receptor beta chains from one sample sequenced in a study of T cell responses to AZD1222 COVID-19 vaccine. The data were produced by immunoSEQ multiplex PCR, yet TCRdb's version contains in-frame clones alone and is incomplete. The sample has about 140,000 clones, about nine tenths seen once. The sample consisted of peripheral blood, taken on day 0 of AZD1222 vaccination. Receptors originate from an adult in good health.

The J gene is TRBJ1-5, the V gene TRBV2; perhaps TRBD1 as D (5 bases). Between the trimmed V and J ends, which lost 4 bases and 0 bases, there was a span of 7 bases. CDR1 is SNHLY, CDR2 FYNNEI, per germline. The CDR3 loop spans 14 amino acids. CDR3 amino acids: CASSVRVSNQPQHF. The CDR3 region has the DNA TGTGCCAGCAGTGTCAGGGTTAGCAATCAGCCCCAGCATTTT. Supplemented by reference TRBV2 and TRBJ1-5, the full variable domain reads EPEVTQTPSHQVTQMGQEVILRCVPISNHLYFYWYRQILGQKVEFLVSFYNNEISEKSEIFDDQFSVERPDGSNFTLKIRSTKLEDSAMYFCASSVRVSNQPQHFGDGTRLSIL.

The rearrangement links TRBV6-1 to TRBJ2-4, with D maybe TRBD2 (5 bases). The germline V gene encodes CDR1 MNHNS and CDR2 SASEGT. Trimming shortened V by 5 bases and J by 6 bases, and 8 bases separated the two germline ends. CDR3 length: 12 residues. The CDR3 protein is CASSWERNIQYF. DNA for the CDR3: TGTGCCAGCAGTTGGGAGAGAAACATTCAGTACTTC.

J is TRBJ2-7 and V is TRBV7-2, with D perhaps TRBD1 (5 bases). The CDR3 has 14 residues. CDR1 is SGHTA and CDR2 is FQGNSA in the germline V gene. V dropped 1 base and J dropped 3 bases, with 10 bases sitting between them. The CDR3 bases are TGTGCCAGCAGCTTAGGGGCAGGGATCTACGAGCAGTACTTC. This translates into CASSLGAGIYEQYF.

This sequence joins TRBV18 and TRBJ1-1, with a possible D match to TRBD1 (5 bases). Trimming removed 3 bases at V and 8 bases at J, with 10 bases between. The CDR3 runs to 12 residues. The germline V gene has CDR1 KGHSH and CDR2 LQKENI. The CDR3 sequence: CASSPGAHEAFF. DNA for the CDR3: TGTGCCAGCTCACCCGGGGCCCACGAAGCTTTCTTT.

The genes are TRBV5-1 and TRBJ2-2, with TRBD1 matching over 9 bases. V shed 0 bases and J 2 bases; nucleotides not matched to a gene: 2. This CDR3 comprises 16 residues. Germline CDR1 and CDR2: SGHRS and YFSETQ. CDR3 residues: CASSLDRGPNTGELFF. CDR3 bases: TGCGCCAGCAGCTTGGACAGGGGGCCTAACACCGGGGAGCTGTTTTTT.

This rearrangement joins TRBV3-1 (or the pseudogene TRBV3-2) to TRBJ1-1, with a weak D call TRBD1 (5 bases). There are 14 residues in the CDR3. CDR1 is LGHDT, CDR2 YNNKEL, per germline (reference sequence). V was trimmed by 2 bases and J by 5 bases, leaving 12 bases between them. Written as DNA, the CDR3 is TGTGCCAGCAGCCAAAAGGGACCTAAAACTGAAGCTTTCTTT. Its protein is CASSQKGPKTEAFF.

This clone appeared once. V and J are TRBV5-1 and TRBJ2-3, with 11 bases lining up with TRBD2. This CDR3 contains 17 residues. Germline V lookup: CDR1 SGHRS, CDR2 YFSETQ. Trimming took 4 bases from V and 1 from J; bases not matched to a gene: 8. The CDR3 is CASSPQLAGVGTDTQYF. CDR3 nucleotide sequence: TGCGCCAGCAGCCCTCAACTAGCGGGAGTTGGCACAGATACGCAGTATTTT.

The rearrangement links TRBV6-6 to TRBJ1-5; 8 positions match TRBD1. V trimming: 10 bases; J trimming: 4 bases; junction bases outside the gene matches: 3. Germline V gene sequence: CDR1 MNHNY, CDR2 SVGAGI (reference sequence). The CDR3 is 12 amino acids. The CDR3 protein is CATRTGNQPQHF. The CDR3 nucleotides read TGTGCCACTAGGACAGGGAATCAGCCCCAGCATTTT.

This clone came up once. V gene TRBV11-2 combines with J gene TRBJ2-1, with D perhaps matching TRBD2 (6 bases). Germline V gives CDR1 SGHAT, CDR2 FQNNGV. This CDR3 is 17 amino acids long. The germline V and J ends were trimmed by 1 base and 0 bases, with 13 bases remaining between them. The CDR3 nucleotides read TGTGCCAGCAGCTTAGGCGGGGCGACGAGCTCCTACAATGAGCAGTTCTTC. Its translation: CASSLGGATSSYNEQFF.

V and J are TRBV5-1 and TRBJ2-7, with D tentatively TRBD2 (7 bases). Trimming pared 0 bases from V and 7 bases from J, leaving 14 bases between. The germline CDR1 and CDR2 sequences are SGHRS and YFSETQ. The CDR3 loop spans 14 amino acids. CDR3 residues: CASSLGAGAQEQYF. CDR3 bases: TGCGCCAGCAGCTTGGGGGCGGGGGCTCAAGAGCAGTACTTC.

The V call is TRBV5-1, the J call TRBJ2-7; no definite D call. The germline V gene has CDR1 SGHRS and CDR2 YFSETQ. V was cut by 0 bases and J by 0 bases, with 7 bases left in between. The CDR3 is made up of 14 amino acids. The CDR3 DNA reads TGCGCCAGCAGCTTGGGCGCAGTCTCCTACGAGCAGTACTTC. It yields the protein CASSLGAVSYEQYF.

V gene TRBV28 combines with J gene TRBJ1-5; D is possibly TRBD1 (6 bases). This CDR3 spans 15 amino acids. V was pared by 8 bases and J by 4 bases, with 18 bases between. Germline V gene sequence: CDR1 MDHEN, CDR2 SYDVKM. CDR3 nucleotide sequence: TGTGCCAGCTCCGGCGGGGGGCACGGTAATCAGCCCCAGCATTTT. Its protein is CASSGGGHGNQPQHF.

The genes are TRBV28 and TRBJ2-7; the match to TRBD2 covers 9 bases. The germline V gene has CDR1 MDHEN and CDR2 SYDVKM. The CDR3 is 15 amino acids. V lost 2 bases, J lost 5 bases, and 7 bases stayed unmatched. For the CDR3, the DNA is TGTGCCAGCAGTTTAGAAGGACTAGCGATAAACGAGCAGTACTTC. This translates into CASSLEGLAINEQYF.

This clone was seen just once. V and J are TRBV28 and TRBJ2-7; the D is unclear. Trimming left V 6 bases short and J 2 bases short, with 11 bases between. The length of the CDR3 is 13 residues. Germline V gives CDR1 MDHEN, CDR2 SYDVKM. The CDR3 reads CASRVKLAYEQYF. The DNA for the CDR3 is TGTGCCAGCAGGGTAAAGTTGGCCTACGAGCAGTACTTC.

V usage is TRBV18 and J usage is TRBJ2-1; TRBD1 might be the D (5 bases). Germline V gene lookup returns CDR1 KGHSH and CDR2 LQKENI. With 3 bases removed from V and 4 bases from J, the gap between germline ends came to 7 bases. The CDR3 length is 13 residues. The CDR3 protein is CASSPGQYNEQFF. In nucleotides, the CDR3 is TGTGCCAGCTCACCGGGGCAGTACAATGAGCAGTTCTTC. Full variable domain (rest looked up from reference TRBV18 and TRBJ2-1): NAGVMQNPRHLVRRRGQEARLRCSPMKGHSHVYWYRQLPEEGLKFMVYLQKENIIDESGMPKERFSAEFPKEGPSILRIQQVVRGDSAAYFCASSPGQYNEQFFGPGTRLTVL.

This chain links TRBV5-1 with TRBJ1-3, with a possible D match to TRBD1 (5 bases). Trimming cost V 4 bases and J 0 bases, with 11 bases left between them. The CDR3 is 15 amino acids. From germline, CDR1 is SGHRS and CDR2 YFSETQ. Here the CDR3 reads CASSKGTNSGNTIYF. The CDR3 coding sequence is TGCGCCAGCAGCAAAGGGACGAACTCTGGAAACACCATATATTTT. Looking up the rest from reference TRBV5-1 and TRBJ1-3 gives the full variable domain: KAGVTQTPRYLIKTRGQQVTLSCSPISGHRSVSWYQQTPGQGLQFLFEYFSETQRNKGNFPGRFSGRQFSNSRSEMNVSTLELGDSALYLCASSKGTNSGNTIYFGEGSWLTVV.

The chain couples TRBV28 to TRBJ1-6; unclear D gene. The CDR3 loop spans 14 amino acids. The germline V gene encodes CDR1 MDHEN and CDR2 SYDVKM. The germline V and J ends were trimmed by 3 bases and 7 bases, with 10 bases remaining between them. CDR3 sequence: CASSFGRSNSPLHF. CDR3 DNA: TGTGCCAGCAGTTTTGGCAGGTCAAATTCACCCCTCCACTTT. Looking up the rest from reference TRBV28 and TRBJ1-6 gives the full variable domain: DVKVTQSSRYLVKRTGEKVFLECVQDMDHENMFWYRQDPGLGLRLIYFSYDVKMKEKGDIPEGYSVSREKKERFSLILESASTNQTSMYLCASSFGRSNSPLHFGNGTRLTVT.

This clone was seen once. The V call is TRBV27, the J call TRBJ2-2; 10 nucleotides agree with TRBD1. The CDR3 covers 18 residues. V was pared by 5 bases and J by 3 bases, with 12 bases of the junction left unmatched. Germline CDR1 is MNHEY and CDR2 is SMNVEV (reference sequence). The CDR3, as DNA: TGTGCCAGCAGTACGCGGAAGGGGACAGGGGTAGACACCGGGGAGCTGTTTTTT. Its translation: CASSTRKGTGVDTGELFF.

This chain links TRBV20-1 with TRBJ2-7; no clear D gene. Germline lookup yields CDR1 DFQATT and CDR2 SNEGSKA (reference sequence). Trimming took off 3 bases at V and 3 bases at J, with 9 bases between the two ends. CDR3 length: 12 residues. CDR3 region: CSASVENYEQYF. The CDR3 DNA reads as TGCAGTGCTAGTGTCGAGAACTACGAGCAGTACTTC.

For the CDR3, the DNA is TGTGCCAGTAGTATCCCCCGGGGGAACACTGAAGCTTTCTTT. It translates to CASSIPRGNTEAFF. This chain joins TRBV19 and TRBJ1-1; D remains unclear. In germline, CDR1 is LNHDA, CDR2 SQIVND (reference sequence). V lost 3 bases and J 1 base, leaving 9 bases between the germline ends. This CDR3 is 14 amino acids long.

The rearrangement uses TRBV24-1 and TRBJ1-2; unclear D gene. CDR3 length: 14 residues. Germline values: CDR1 KGHDR, CDR2 SFDVKD. With 2 bases removed from V and 4 bases from J, the gap between germline ends came to 10 bases. The CDR3 loop reads CATSDSGMGYGYTF. For the CDR3, the DNA is TGTGCCACCAGTGATTCAGGCATGGGCTATGGCTACACCTTC.

This rearrangement joins TRBV7-8 to TRBJ1-5, with D possibly matching TRBD1 (6 bases). The CDR3 is 15 amino acids. Germline CDR1 is SGHVS and CDR2 is FQNEAQ. The V gene lost 5 bases and the J gene lost 0 bases, with 11 bases spanning the gap. DNA of the CDR3: TGTGCCAGCAGCCTCCGACAGGTTAGCAATCAGCCCCAGCATTTT. This gives the protein CASSLRQVSNQPQHF.

The rearrangement uses TRBV13 and TRBJ2-1; no clear D gene. The CDR3 spans 15 residues. The V end was cut by 6 bases, the J end by 3 bases, with 15 bases between. The germline V gene encodes CDR1 PRHDT and CDR2 FYEKMQ (reference sequence). CDR3 bases: TGTGCCAGCAGGAATAAAAAGGTCAGCTACAATGAGCAGTTCTTC. Residues: CASRNKKVSYNEQFF.

The chain employs TRBV5-1 and TRBJ2-1; 10 bases are a match to TRBD2. The V gene end was trimmed by 1 base and the J gene end by 4 bases; junction bases not matched to a gene: 11. The CDR3 is 18 residues long. Germline values: CDR1 SGHRS, CDR2 YFSETQ. The CDR3 reads CASSLSSASGGQYNEQFF. In DNA form, the CDR3 reads TGCGCCAGCAGCTTGAGCTCGGCTAGCGGGGGTCAATACAATGAGCAGTTCTTC.

The CDR3 DNA reads TGCGCCAGCAGTTCCGGGACAGGGACGGGAGAGACCCAGTACTTC. Residues: CASSSGTGTGETQYF. V gene TRBV5-1 combines with J gene TRBJ2-5; 9 positions agree with TRBD1. Germline lookup yields CDR1 SGHRS and CDR2 YFSETQ. The CDR3 runs 15 residues. V dropped 5 bases and J dropped 4; count of bases not matched to a gene: 9.

The J gene is TRBJ2-2, the V gene TRBV7-2; 10 bases line up with TRBD1. CDR3 size: 16 residues. V was clipped by 5 bases and J by 5 bases; unmatched bases: 8. Per germline, CDR1 SGHTA and CDR2 FQGNSA. The CDR3 DNA reads as TGTGCCAGCAGCACCGGACAGGGGGGTATAACCGGGGAGCTGTTTTTT. This translates into CASSTGQGGITGELFF.